The source of this T cell receptor beta chain is a study of OX40 agonist ivuxolimab in advanced cancers. The table came from immunoSEQ multiplex PCR; TCRdb's copy has only in-frame clones and leaves some out. The sample lists 50,000 to 65,000 clones; approximately 88% were seen once. The V end was cut by 1 base, the J end by 2 bases, with 14 bases between. This CDR3 spans 16 amino acids. CDR1 and CDR2 (germline): SGHTA, FQGNSA. Sequenced here: CD4+ or CD8+ T cells sorted from blood, sampled in a trial of the OX40 agonist ivuxolimab. This receptor was obtained from an adult with an advanced solid tumor such as melanoma, head and neck, liver or kidney cancer. The chain joins TRBV7-2 to TRBJ1-1; D is undetermined. The CDR3 DNA is TGTGCCAGCAGCTTAGGCTCAAGATTAATTAACACTGAAGCTTTCTTT. It is translated as CASSLGSRLINTEAFF.